A single sample gave rise to the 20 T cell receptor beta chains below, sequenced in a study of blood T cell repertoires in COVID-19. The method was immunoSEQ multiplex PCR; TCRdb's version includes in-frame clones alone and lacks a portion of them. This table has 20,000 to 30,000 clones, around 86% appearing once. Sequencing used peripheral blood. All receptors come from a human donor with active COVID-19. The donor label of this sample is uncertain.

This chain links TRBV11-3 with TRBJ2-3; 9 bases line up with TRBD2. The junction had 9 bases not matched to a gene; V was cut back by 4 bases and J by 1 base. The germline V gene has CDR1 SGHNT and CDR2 YENEEA. The CDR3 is 17 residues long. The CDR3 bases are TGTGCCAGCAGCTCCCTAGGGACTAGCACTCGCACAGATACGCAGTATTTT. The encoded protein is CASSSLGTSTRTDTQYF.

This sequence joins TRBV6-6 and TRBJ2-7; 8 nucleotides line up with TRBD1. Per germline, CDR1 MNHNY and CDR2 SVGAGI (reference sequence). V dropped 5 bases and J dropped 3; count of bases not matched to a gene: 6. The CDR3 consists of 14 residues. CDR3 sequence: CASSPTGVSYEQYF. The CDR3 bases are TGTGCCAGCAGTCCGACAGGGGTGAGCTACGAGCAGTACTTC.

As for this clone: Germline and junction disagree at one end, which may indicate a read error. The genes are TRBV13 and TRBJ2-3, with 9 positions matching TRBD2. The CDR3 length is 13 residues. Per the germline V gene, CDR1 is PRHDT and CDR2 is FYEKMQ (reference sequence). CDR3 bases: TGTGCCAGCAGCTTACGGGGCGGGGGGGCCAAAATCTTT. Translating it yields CASSLRGGGAKIF.

This rearrangement joins TRBV11-2 to TRBJ1-1, with D maybe TRBD1 (6 bases). CDR3 length equals 16 residues. With 4 bases removed from V and 1 base from J, the gap between germline ends came to 16 bases. Germline V gives CDR1 SGHAT, CDR2 FQNNGV. CDR3 DNA sequence: TGTGCCAGCAGCTACGCCCTACAGGGAGCGAACACTGAAGCTTTCTTT. Its translation is CASSYALQGANTEAFF.

The rearrangement links TRBV7-2 to TRBJ2-1; the match to TRBD2 covers 12 bases. The CDR3 sequence is 15 residues long. Germline V gene data show CDR1 as SGHTA and CDR2 as FQGNSA. J gave up 9 bases and V 4 bases, and 7 bases lay outside the gene matches. The CDR3 coding sequence is TGTGCCAGCAGCTCCCCTAGCGGGGGGGCTAGTGAGCAGTTCTTC. It is translated as CASSSPSGGASEQFF.

V gene TRBV30 combines with J gene TRBJ1-1; 9 nucleotides match TRBD1. Germline CDR1 is GTSNPN and CDR2 is SVGIG (reference sequence). The CDR3 covers 13 residues. V shed 2 bases, J shed 3 bases, and the junction held 1 base outside the gene matches. The CDR3 DNA reads as TGTGCCTGGAGTTGGGACAGGGACACTGAAGCTTTCTTT. Residues: CAWSWDRDTEAFF.

The rearrangement joins TRBV7-3 to TRBJ2-2; the match to TRBD2 covers 9 bases. This CDR3 comprises 16 residues. The ends lost 3 bases at V and 6 bases at J; junction bases unmatched: 8. Germline V gives CDR1 SGHTA, CDR2 FQGTGA. CDR3 in amino acids: CASSFFFAGGSGELFF. CDR3 in DNA: TGTGCCAGCAGCTTTTTCTTTGCGGGAGGGTCCGGGGAGCTGTTTTTT.

This sequence joins TRBV6-6 and TRBJ2-3, with 7 bases aligning to TRBD2. This CDR3 has 15 residues. V dropped 0 bases and J dropped 6; count of bases not matched to a gene: 6. CDR1 is MNHNY, CDR2 SVGAGI, per germline (reference sequence). CDR3 coding DNA: TGTGCCAGCAGTTACTCTGCGGGAGTACTCGATACGCAGTATTTT. Protein: CASSYSAGVLDTQYF.

V gene TRBV5-1 combines with J gene TRBJ2-3; 9 bases are shared with TRBD1. The CDR3 consists of 15 residues. J gave up 1 base and V 2 bases, and 2 bases lay outside the gene matches. Germline V gene lookup returns CDR1 SGHRS and CDR2 YFSETQ. The CDR3 loop reads CASSLQGAGTDTQYF. CDR3 in DNA: TGCGCCAGCAGCTTACAGGGGGCAGGCACAGATACGCAGTATTTT.

V and J are TRBV7-6 and TRBJ2-6; 9 bases are a match to TRBD1. The germline CDR1 and CDR2 sequences are SGHVS and FNYEAQ. CDR3 length: 17 amino acids. Trimming at V came to 5 bases and at J to 0 bases, leaving 5 bases not matched to a gene. The CDR3 coding sequence is TGTGCCAGCAGCCCCCGGGACAGGGCCTCTGGGGCCAACGTCCTGACTTTC. This codes for CASSPRDRASGANVLTF.

V usage is TRBV6-2 or TRBV6-3 and J usage is TRBJ2-1, with unresolved D. CDR3 length: 12 amino acids. V lost 4 bases to trimming and J lost 9 bases, with 10 bases between them. The V gene's germline CDR1 is MNHEY and CDR2 SVGEGT. The CDR3 reads CASSSLRGEQFF. The CDR3 DNA reads as TGTGCCAGCAGTTCCTTGCGCGGTGAGCAGTTCTTC.

The rearrangement uses TRBV10-1 and TRBJ1-1, with 10 bases fitting TRBD1. The CDR3 covers 16 residues. Germline CDR1 and CDR2: WNHNN and SYGVQD (reference sequence). J lost 10 bases, V lost 4 bases, and 15 bases had no gene match. The CDR3: CASSVESGTGARTAFF. The CDR3 DNA reads TGCGCCAGCAGTGTCGAATCCGGGACAGGGGCTCGGACAGCTTTCTTT.

The gene calls are TRBV12-5 and TRBJ2-7; TRBD1 might be the D (6 bases). Trimming pared 6 bases from V and 5 bases from J, leaving 17 bases between. The CDR3 runs to 14 residues. The germline gives CDR1 LGHNT, CDR2 FRNRAP. The CDR3 protein is CASGSGQGVNEQYF. The CDR3 DNA reads as TGTGCTAGTGGATCGGGACAAGGGGTGAACGAGCAGTACTTC.

The chain uses TRBV11-3 and TRBJ1-4, with D possibly matching TRBD1 (5 bases). Germline CDR1 reads SGHNT; CDR2 reads YENEEA. Trimming removed 0 bases at V and 0 bases at J, with 11 bases between. CDR3 length equals 17 residues. This CDR3 reads CASSLDGASPTNEKLFF. As DNA, the CDR3 is TGTGCCAGCAGCTTAGATGGGGCCTCGCCAACTAATGAAAAACTGTTTTTT.

V usage is TRBV27 and J usage is TRBJ1-5, with TRBD1 matching over 7 bases. This CDR3 is 15 amino acids long. Trimming cost V 2 bases and J 5 bases; bases outside gene matches: 6. Germline assignment: CDR1 MNHEY and CDR2 SMNVEV (reference sequence). In DNA, the CDR3 is TGTGCCAGCAGTTTAGGTCGGGACAGATATCAGCCCCAGCATTTT. Amino acids: CASSLGRDRYQPQHF.

This chain uses TRBV6-1 with TRBJ2-3, with TRBD2 identical over 7 bases. V gave up 1 base and J gave up 1 base; unmatched junction bases: 2. The CDR3 has 15 amino acids. In germline, CDR1 is MNHNS, CDR2 SASEGT. The CDR3 bases are TGTGCCAGCAGTGAAGGGGCGGGGGGCACAGATACGCAGTATTTT. It encodes CASSEGAGGTDTQYF.

The rearrangement joins TRBV13 to TRBJ1-1; D uncertain. Trimming stripped 2 bases from V and 3 bases from J, with 16 bases between. Germline V CDR1 and CDR2: PRHDT, FYEKMQ (reference sequence). CDR3 length: 16 amino acids. In DNA, the CDR3 is TGTGCCAGCAGCTTAAACCCCTTGTCTCTAGACACTGAAGCTTTCTTT. It specifies CASSLNPLSLDTEAFF.

This sequence joins TRBV18 and TRBJ2-3; 10 bases fit TRBD2. The length of the CDR3 is 19 residues. Germline trimming cut 3 bases from V and 1 base from J; bases unmatched to any gene: 13. The germline CDR1 and CDR2 sequences are KGHSH and LQKENI. CDR3 protein: CASSPSELAGESGTDTQYF. The DNA for the CDR3 is TGTGCCAGCTCACCGTCCGAGCTAGCGGGAGAGTCGGGCACAGATACGCAGTATTTT. The full variable domain, with the rest looked up from reference TRBV18 and TRBJ2-3, is NAGVMQNPRHLVRRRGQEARLRCSPMKGHSHVYWYRQLPEEGLKFMVYLQKENIIDESGMPKERFSAEFPKEGPSILRIQQVVRGDSAAYFCASSPSELAGESGTDTQYFGPGTRLTVL.

V usage is TRBV5-1 and J usage is TRBJ2-3, with 8 bases matching TRBD1. V trimming: 4 bases; J trimming: 5 bases; junction bases outside the gene matches: 9. CDR1 SGHRS and CDR2 YFSETQ come from the germline V gene. The CDR3 is made up of 15 amino acids. As DNA, the CDR3 is TGCGCCAGCAGCACCGGACAGGGTAGCGGAGATACGCAGTATTTT. Translating it yields CASSTGQGSGDTQYF.

The V and J genes are TRBV9 and TRBJ2-2; 7 bases are shared with TRBD1. Germline V gene lookup returns CDR1 SGDLS and CDR2 YYNGEE. V dropped 0 bases and J dropped 4; count of bases not matched to a gene: 0. The length of the CDR3 is 14 residues. The CDR3, as DNA: TGTGCCAGCAGCGTAGGACAGGGCACCGGGGAGCTGTTTTTT. It codes for CASSVGQGTGELFF.